The 28 T cell receptor beta chains presented below share a single source sample, sequenced in a study of shared clonotypes between healthy human individuals (dated by TCRdb to about 2020). Library preparation employed the immunoSEQ multiplex PCR assay. Held by TCRdb, this immuneACCESS table contains in-frame sequences only and omits some clones. Under half of the omission traces to an unresolved V gene where checked; the cause of the rest is unknown. Present in this sample are fewer than 1.8 million clones, about 98.5% of which were seen just once. The ten biggest clones cover roughly 0.35% of the sample. Sequencing was carried out using naive CD4+ T cells sorted from blood. The intended sense of this specimen's cell subset or site label: CD45RA+ positively selected. These receptors originate from a man younger than 45 in good health.

The chain combines TRBV18 with TRBJ2-7, with 7 bases lining up with TRBD2. CDR3 length: 15 residues. Germline CDR1 is KGHSH and CDR2 is LQKENI. J was trimmed by 5 bases and V by 8 bases; bases with no gene match: 15. CDR3 DNA: TGTGCCAGCCCAAAAAAAAGCGGGAATTTTCACGAGCAGTACTTC. Protein: CASPKKSGNFHEQYF.

The CDR3 DNA sequence: TGTGCCAGCAGCTTACAGCCGAACACTGAAGCTTTCTTT. Translation gives CASSLQPNTEAFF. The chain employs TRBV5-5 and TRBJ1-1; D is ambiguous. The germline CDR1 and CDR2 sequences are SGHKS and YYEKEE (reference sequence). V gave up 2 bases and J gave up 1 base, with 6 bases separating them. The CDR3 length is 13 residues.

Details on this clone: Within the sample, other DNA sequences also encode this same CDR3. V gene TRBV2 combines with J gene TRBJ1-1, with 7 positions matching TRBD1. The length of the CDR3 is 11 residues. The J segment lost 7 bases and the V segment lost 6 bases, leaving 2 bases of the junction unmatched. The germline V gene has CDR1 SNHLY and CDR2 FYNNEI. CDR3 amino acids: CASSRTGEAFF. The CDR3 DNA follows: TGTGCCAGCAGCAGGACAGGTGAAGCTTTCTTT. The full variable domain, its missing parts supplied by reference TRBV2 and TRBJ1-1, is EPEVTQTPSHQVTQMGQEVILRCVPISNHLYFYWYRQILGQKVEFLVSFYNNEISEKSEIFDDQFSVERPDGSNFTLKIRSTKLEDSAMYFCASSRTGEAFFGQGTRLTVV.

The chain is built from TRBV21-1 and TRBJ2-1; the table's D call of TRBD1 was not tested on the DNA. TRBV21-1 is marked as a pseudogene. This CDR3 has 20 amino acids. CDR3 nucleotides: TGTGCCAGCAGCATCCGGAGGGTGATGACAGGGGGCCACTCCTACAATGAGCAGTTCTTC. Translation gives CASSIRRVMTGGHSYNEQFF.

The chain combines TRBV27 with TRBJ2-7, with unresolved D. This CDR3 has 16 residues. CDR1 is MNHEY, CDR2 SMNVEV, per germline (reference sequence). Trimming shortened V by 6 bases and J by 3 bases, and 21 bases separated the two germline ends. In nucleotides, the CDR3 is TGTGCCAGCAGCCGAAGAAGGGCAAAGGTGGACTACGAGCAGTACTTC. As protein: CASSRRRAKVDYEQYF.

This sequence joins TRBV5-1 and TRBJ2-5; the match to TRBD1 covers 8 bases. This CDR3 comprises 16 residues. With 0 bases clipped from V and 2 bases from J, the junction kept 6 bases outside the gene matches. CDR1 and CDR2 (germline): SGHRS, YFSETQ. The CDR3 nucleotides read TGCGCCAGCAGCTTGGCGATAAACAGGGGGCAAGAGACCCAGTACTTC. It is translated as CASSLAINRGQETQYF. Full variable domain (remainder filled in from reference TRBV5-1 and TRBJ2-5): KAGVTQTPRYLIKTRGQQVTLSCSPISGHRSVSWYQQTPGQGLQFLFEYFSETQRNKGNFPGRFSGRQFSNSRSEMNVSTLELGDSALYLCASSLAINRGQETQYFGPGTRLLVL.

The chain recombines TRBV9 with TRBJ2-5; no clear D gene. CDR1 and CDR2 from the germline V gene are SGDLS and YYNGEE. The CDR3 is made up of 11 amino acids. V was cut by 6 bases and J by 5 bases, with 8 bases left in between. DNA for the CDR3: TGTGCCAGCACTGTAGGGGAGACCCAGTACTTC. Its protein product is CASTVGETQYF.

This clone appeared once. The genes are TRBV6-4 and TRBJ2-2; D possibly corresponds to TRBD1 (5 bases). The length of the CDR3 is 15 residues. V lost 5 bases and J 0 bases, leaving 10 bases between the germline ends. Germline CDR1 reads MRHNA; CDR2 reads SNTAGT. The CDR3 region has the DNA TGTGCCAGCAGTAACCTAGGGGCGAACACCGGGGAGCTGTTTTTT. Translation: CASSNLGANTGELFF.

Concerning this clone itself: The sample has other DNA sequences that encode this CDR3 too. The chain employs TRBV29-1 and TRBJ2-5; a weak D match, TRBD2 (6 bases). V lost 4 bases, J lost 4 bases, and 7 bases lay in between. This CDR3 comprises 11 residues. Germline V gives CDR1 SQVTM, CDR2 ANQGSEA. The DNA for the CDR3 is TGCAGCGTTGGTAGCGGAGAGACCCAGTACTTC. Protein sequence: CSVGSGETQYF.

Note on this clone: The sample has other DNA sequences that encode this CDR3 too. The chain combines TRBV6-1 with TRBJ2-7; no clear D. V lost 6 bases and J 2 bases, leaving 5 bases between the germline ends. The germline CDR1 and CDR2 sequences are MNHNS and SASEGT. The CDR3 extends over 11 amino acids. The CDR3 sequence is CASRSAYEQYF. The CDR3 bases are TGTGCCAGCAGATCGGCCTACGAGCAGTACTTC.

The V gene is TRBV29-1, the J gene TRBJ2-5; a possible D gene is TRBD1 (6 bases). Germline-derived CDR1 and CDR2 are SQVTM and ANQGSEA. V lost 6 bases and J lost 7, with 27 bases in between. The CDR3 is 16 residues long. In DNA form, the CDR3 reads TGCAGCGTAGGCCCCGTGACAGGAGCCTTCAGGGGGACCCAGTACTTC. As protein: CSVGPVTGAFRGTQYF.

The chain uses TRBV5-1 and TRBJ2-3; D is unclear. Germline loops: CDR1 SGHRS, CDR2 YFSETQ. Trimming stripped 2 bases from V and 0 bases from J, with 7 bases between. The CDR3 runs 14 residues. CDR3 bases: TGCGCCAGCAGCTTAACCATCAGCACAGATACGCAGTATTTT. This translates into CASSLTISTDTQYF.

The V and J genes are TRBV5-1 and TRBJ2-7; 7 bases fit TRBD1. CDR3 length equals 15 residues. The germline CDR1 and CDR2 sequences are SGHRS and YFSETQ. The V and J ends lost 4 bases and 2 bases, in that order; junction bases with no gene match: 9. In DNA form, the CDR3 reads TGCGCCAGCAGCCCTATCGGGACAGAACCCTACGAGCAGTACTTC. Its protein product is CASSPIGTEPYEQYF.

V usage is TRBV6-5 and J usage is TRBJ2-1; TRBD1 or TRBD2 may be the D gene (5 bases each). Trimming removed 5 bases at V and 6 bases at J, with 8 bases between. The germline V gene has CDR1 MNHEY and CDR2 SVGAGI. This CDR3 contains 12 residues. CDR3: CASSKGSNEQFF. The CDR3 bases are TGTGCCAGCAGTAAGGGGAGCAATGAGCAGTTCTTC.

CDR3 region: CASSLADKGYEQYF. DNA of the CDR3: TGTGCCAGCAGCTTAGCGGATAAAGGCTACGAGCAGTACTTC. This chain links TRBV7-2 with TRBJ2-7; D gene uncertain. V gave up 0 bases and J gave up 3 bases, with 9 bases separating them. This CDR3 contains 14 residues. Per the germline V gene, CDR1 is SGHTA and CDR2 is FQGNSA.

This sequence joins TRBV27 and TRBJ2-5, with D maybe TRBD2 (5 bases). Germline CDR1 is MNHEY and CDR2 is SMNVEV (reference sequence). V was pared by 5 bases and J by 7 bases, with 11 bases between. CDR3 size: 12 residues. The CDR3 nucleotides are TGTGCCAGCAGTATTCGCGGAGGGACCCAGTACTTC. It yields the protein CASSIRGGTQYF.

V and J are TRBV30 and TRBJ2-1; 9 bases align to TRBD2. Per germline, CDR1 GTSNPN and CDR2 SVGIG (reference sequence). Unmatched junction bases numbered 16, after V lost 3 bases and J lost 1 base. This CDR3 is built from 19 residues. The CDR3 region is CAWSRGRGGVGRSYNEQFF. The CDR3 bases are TGTGCCTGGAGCCGCGGGCGGGGGGGCGTCGGTAGGTCCTACAATGAGCAGTTCTTC.

The rearrangement uses TRBV2 and TRBJ2-3; 9 bases fit TRBD2. The V gene end was trimmed by 8 bases and the J gene end by 5 bases; junction bases not matched to a gene: 2. CDR1 and CDR2 (germline): SNHLY, FYNNEI. CDR3 length: 12 amino acids. The CDR3 sequence is CASGLALDTQYF. CDR3 in DNA: TGTGCCAGCGGACTAGCGTTAGATACGCAGTATTTT.

CDR3 nucleotide sequence: TGCGCCAGCAGCCAAGATCGTCTGCGCACAGATACGCAGTATTTT. Amino acids: CASSQDRLRTDTQYF. V is TRBV4-1 and J is TRBJ2-3, with D unclear. Germline V gives CDR1 MGHRA, CDR2 YSYEKL. This CDR3 is built from 15 residues. V lost 0 bases and J lost 1, with 8 bases in between.

This clone was seen a single time. The chain recombines TRBV11-3 with TRBJ2-3; D call uncertain. Per the germline V gene, CDR1 is SGHNT and CDR2 is YENEEA. The CDR3 spans 12 residues. V lost 0 bases to trimming and J lost 12 bases, with 10 bases between them. The CDR3, as DNA: TGTGCCAGCAGCTTAGAGGGAACCCCACAGTATTTT. This encodes CASSLEGTPQYF.

The chain employs TRBV5-5 and TRBJ1-2; 7 nucleotides line up with TRBD1. The CDR3 consists of 14 residues. The V and J ends lost 4 bases and 2 bases, in that order; junction bases with no gene match: 5. Germline V lookup: CDR1 SGHKS, CDR2 YYEKEE (reference sequence). CDR3 loop: CASSARQGNYGYTF. DNA for the CDR3: TGTGCCAGCAGCGCCCGACAGGGAAACTATGGCTACACCTTC.

The chain employs TRBV5-1 and TRBJ2-1, with TRBD2 matching over 10 bases. The germline gives CDR1 SGHRS, CDR2 YFSETQ. V lost 4 bases to trimming and J lost 5 bases; unmatched junction nucleotides: 6. CDR3 size: 15 residues. CDR3: CASSLIGLADNEQFF. Written as DNA, the CDR3 is TGCGCCAGCAGCCTTATTGGACTAGCGGACAATGAGCAGTTCTTC.

J is TRBJ1-2 and V is TRBV28; TRBD1 matches 9 bases. J lost 9 bases, V lost 3 bases, and 20 bases had no gene match. This CDR3 spans 18 amino acids. The germline CDR1 and CDR2 sequences are MDHEN and SYDVKM. CDR3 in amino acids: CASSLVLRRDRASLSYTF. The CDR3 DNA reads TGTGCCAGCAGTTTGGTTCTCCGCCGGGACAGGGCGTCCTTAAGCTACACCTTC.

The V call is TRBV7-2, the J call TRBJ2-7, with TRBD1 as a possible D gene (6 bases). The CDR3 is 14 residues long. CDR1 SGHTA and CDR2 FQGNSA come from the germline V gene. V was clipped by 5 bases and J by 2 bases, with 13 bases between them. The CDR3 coding sequence is TGTGCCAGCAGCCCCAGGGGTGGAGCCTACGAGCAGTACTTC. Translation: CASSPRGGAYEQYF.

The CDR3, as DNA: TGTGCCAGCTCACCACTCGGACCAAATGAAAAACTGTTTTTT. This encodes CASSPLGPNEKLFF. This chain uses TRBV18 with TRBJ1-4, with D hard to call. Germline-derived CDR1 and CDR2 are KGHSH and LQKENI. The CDR3 runs 14 residues. V was pared by 1 base and J by 5 bases, with 8 bases between.

The genes are TRBV5-6 and TRBJ2-7, with D possibly matching TRBD2 (7 bases). With 4 bases removed from V and 10 bases from J, the gap between germline ends came to 12 bases. This CDR3 has 11 residues. Germline V gene lookup returns CDR1 SGHDT and CDR2 YYEEEE. In nucleotides, the CDR3 is TGTGCCAGCAGCGTAAGCGGGACACAGTACTTC. It specifies CASSVSGTQYF. The variable domain in full, with the rest retrieved from reference TRBV5-6 and TRBJ2-7, is DAGVTQSPTHLIKTRGQQVTLRCSPKSGHDTVSWYQQALGQGPQFIFQYYEEEERQRGNFPDRFSGHQFPNYSSELNVNALLLGDSALYLCASSVSGTQYFGPGTRLTVT.

The chain is built from TRBV7-9 and TRBJ1-2; D might be TRBD1 (5 bases). V dropped 5 bases and J dropped 2 bases, with 18 bases sitting between them. Per the germline V gene, CDR1 is SEHNR and CDR2 is FQNEAQ (reference sequence). The CDR3 totals 16 residues. In DNA, the CDR3 is TGTGCCAGCAGCCGCGGGCCCCTGGAGGGGAACTATGGCTACACCTTC. Protein: CASSRGPLEGNYGYTF.

The rearrangement uses TRBV2 and TRBJ1-4; 9 nucleotides agree with TRBD1. Germline assignment: CDR1 SNHLY and CDR2 FYNNEI. The CDR3 has 14 residues. Trimming cost V 5 bases and J 8 bases; bases outside gene matches: 6. This CDR3 is CASSRQGVGEKLFF. DNA of the CDR3: TGTGCCAGCAGTAGACAGGGGGTTGGAGAAAAACTGTTTTTT.